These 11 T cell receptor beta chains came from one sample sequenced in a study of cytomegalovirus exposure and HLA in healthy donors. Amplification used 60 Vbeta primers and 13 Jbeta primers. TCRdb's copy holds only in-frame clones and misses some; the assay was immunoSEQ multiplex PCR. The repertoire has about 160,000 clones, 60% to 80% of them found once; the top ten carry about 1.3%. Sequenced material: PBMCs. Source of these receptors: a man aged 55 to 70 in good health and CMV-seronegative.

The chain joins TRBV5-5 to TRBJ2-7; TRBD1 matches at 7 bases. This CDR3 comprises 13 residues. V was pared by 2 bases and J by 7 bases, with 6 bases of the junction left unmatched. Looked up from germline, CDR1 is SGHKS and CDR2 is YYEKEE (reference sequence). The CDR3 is CASSFAGGSEQYF. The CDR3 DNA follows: TGTGCCAGCAGCTTTGCAGGGGGAAGTGAGCAGTACTTC. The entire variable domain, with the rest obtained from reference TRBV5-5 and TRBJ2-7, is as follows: DAGVTQSPTHLIKTRGQQVTLRCSPISGHKSVSWYQQVLGQGPQFIFQYYEKEERGRGNFPDRFSARQFPNYSSELNVNALLLGDSALYLCASSFAGGSEQYFGPGTRLTVT.

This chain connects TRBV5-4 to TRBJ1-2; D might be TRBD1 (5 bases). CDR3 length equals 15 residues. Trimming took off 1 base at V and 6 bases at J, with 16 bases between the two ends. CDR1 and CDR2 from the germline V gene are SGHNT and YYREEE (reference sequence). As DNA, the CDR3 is TGTGCCAGCAGCTTGTCCTTGAGAGGGGAGGATGGCTACACCTTC. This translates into CASSLSLRGEDGYTF. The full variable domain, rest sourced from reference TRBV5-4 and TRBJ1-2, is ETGVTQSPTHLIKTRGQQVTLRCSSQSGHNTVSWYQQALGQGPQFIFQYYREEENGRGNFPPRFSGLQFPNYSSELNVNALELDDSALYLCASSLSLRGEDGYTFGSGTRLTVV.

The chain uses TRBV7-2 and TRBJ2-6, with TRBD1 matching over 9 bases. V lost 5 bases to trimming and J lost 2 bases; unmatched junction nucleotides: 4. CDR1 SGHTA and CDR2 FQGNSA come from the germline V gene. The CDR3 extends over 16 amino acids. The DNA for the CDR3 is TGTGCCAGCAGCCGAACAGGGGGCGCTGGGGCCAACGTCCTGACTTTC. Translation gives CASSRTGGAGANVLTF.

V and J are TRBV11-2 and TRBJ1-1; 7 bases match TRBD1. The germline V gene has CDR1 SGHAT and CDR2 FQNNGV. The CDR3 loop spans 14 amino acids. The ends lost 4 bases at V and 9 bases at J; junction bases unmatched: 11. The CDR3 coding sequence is TGTGCCAGCAGCTCCTTTAGCCGGGACAGAAAAGCTTTCTTT. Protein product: CASSSFSRDRKAFF. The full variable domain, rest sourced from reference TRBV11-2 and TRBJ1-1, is EAGVAQSPRYKIIEKRQSVAFWCNPISGHATLYWYQQILGQGPKLLIQFQNNGVVDDSQLPKDRFSAERLKGVDSTLKIQPAKLEDSAVYLCASSSFSRDRKAFFGQGTRLTVV.

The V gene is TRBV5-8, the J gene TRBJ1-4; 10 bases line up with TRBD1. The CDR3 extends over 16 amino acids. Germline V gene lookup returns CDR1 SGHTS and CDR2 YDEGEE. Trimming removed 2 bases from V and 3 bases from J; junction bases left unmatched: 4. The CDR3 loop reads CASSLGTGVPNEKLFF. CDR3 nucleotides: TGTGCCAGCAGCTTAGGGACAGGGGTCCCTAATGAAAAACTGTTTTTT.

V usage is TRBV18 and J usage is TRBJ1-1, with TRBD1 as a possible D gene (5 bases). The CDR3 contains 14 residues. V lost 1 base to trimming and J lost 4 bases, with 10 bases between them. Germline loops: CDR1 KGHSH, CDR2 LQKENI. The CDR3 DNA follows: TGTGCCAGCTCACCACAACGGGGGGGCACTGAAGCTTTCTTT. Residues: CASSPQRGGTEAFF.

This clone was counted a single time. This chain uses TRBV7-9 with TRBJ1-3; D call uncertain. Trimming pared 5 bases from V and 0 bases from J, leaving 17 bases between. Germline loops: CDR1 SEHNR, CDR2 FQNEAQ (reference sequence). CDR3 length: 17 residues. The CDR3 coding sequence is TGTGCCAGCAGCCCCTATTCGAGCTGGAGCTCTGGAAACACCATATATTTT. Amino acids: CASSPYSSWSSGNTIYF.

CDR3 DNA sequence: TGTGCCAGCAGTCCGGGACAGTCACGAGATACGCAGTATTTT. Protein sequence: CASSPGQSRDTQYF. This sequence joins TRBV6-1 and TRBJ2-3; TRBD1 aligns across 7 bases. The CDR3 has 14 residues. CDR1 is MNHNS, CDR2 SASEGT, per germline. V was pared by 5 bases and J by 5 bases, with 7 bases of the junction left unmatched.

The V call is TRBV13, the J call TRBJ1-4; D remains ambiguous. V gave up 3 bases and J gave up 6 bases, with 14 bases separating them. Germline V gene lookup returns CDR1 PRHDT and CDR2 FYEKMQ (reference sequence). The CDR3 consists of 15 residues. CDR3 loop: CASSFSERVYEKLFF. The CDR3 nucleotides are TGTGCCAGCAGCTTTTCGGAGAGGGTGTATGAAAAACTGTTTTTT.

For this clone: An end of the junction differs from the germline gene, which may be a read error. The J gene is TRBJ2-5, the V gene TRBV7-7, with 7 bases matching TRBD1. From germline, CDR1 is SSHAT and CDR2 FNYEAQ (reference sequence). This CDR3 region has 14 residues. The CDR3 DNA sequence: TGTGCCAGCAGCCCGGGACAGTACCAAGGGACCCAGTACTTC. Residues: CASSPGQYQGTQYF.

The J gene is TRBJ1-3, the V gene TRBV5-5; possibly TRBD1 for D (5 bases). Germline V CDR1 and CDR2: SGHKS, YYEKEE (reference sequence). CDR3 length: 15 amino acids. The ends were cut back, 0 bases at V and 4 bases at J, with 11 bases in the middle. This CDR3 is CASSLAVGLGNTIYF. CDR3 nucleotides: TGTGCCAGCAGCTTGGCCGTGGGGCTCGGAAACACCATATATTTT.